The T cell receptor (beta chain) under discussion was sequenced for a study of metastatic and nonmetastatic thyroid tumors. Study summary: It was across blood and tumor or nodule tissue from malignant and benign thyroid patients that repertoires were compared. Notes on the study in general: In both blood and tumor samples, TCR beta diversity was reported significantly higher for malignant than benign nodules.

Before thyroid surgery, none of the patients had received any treatment. This clone was found many times. The antigen is not known. In the original analysis: Built for papillary thyroid cancer, a distant-metastasis classifier drew on CDR3 differences across clinicopathological groups. TCRdb reprocessed the PCR reads via MiXCR. The V and J calls were determined by TCRdb, not by the authors. This table holds tens of thousands of clones, 25% to 30% found once. This CDR3 is 15 amino acids long. Trimming removed 0 bases from V and 7 bases from J, with 12 bases in between. CDR1 LGHNA and CDR2 YNFKEQ come from the germline V gene.

This chain uses TRBV4-2 with TRBJ2-2; a weak D match, TRBD2 (7 bases). The sequencing sample was made of blood. The sequence derives from a female donor with papillary thyroid cancer or a benign thyroid nodule (not recorded which). Some clones in this sample may be carry-over from other donors' samples. CDR3 in amino acids: CASSQDRGGHGELFF. The CDR3 bases are TGTGCCAGCAGCCAAGATCGCGGGGGCCACGGGGAGCTGTTTTTT.